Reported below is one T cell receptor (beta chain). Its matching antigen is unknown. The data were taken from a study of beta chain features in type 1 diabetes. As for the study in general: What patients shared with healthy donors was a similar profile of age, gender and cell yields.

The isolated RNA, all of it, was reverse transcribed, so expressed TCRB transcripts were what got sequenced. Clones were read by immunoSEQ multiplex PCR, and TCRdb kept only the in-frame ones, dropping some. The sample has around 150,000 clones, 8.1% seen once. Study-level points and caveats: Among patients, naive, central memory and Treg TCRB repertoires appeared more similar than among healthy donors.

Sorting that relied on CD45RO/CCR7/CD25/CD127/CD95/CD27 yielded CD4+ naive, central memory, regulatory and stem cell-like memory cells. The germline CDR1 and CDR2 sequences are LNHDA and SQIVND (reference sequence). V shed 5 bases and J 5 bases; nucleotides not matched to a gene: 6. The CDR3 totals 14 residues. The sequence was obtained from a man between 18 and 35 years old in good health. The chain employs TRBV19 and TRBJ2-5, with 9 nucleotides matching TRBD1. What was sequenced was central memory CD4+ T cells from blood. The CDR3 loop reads CASSRGQGRETQYF. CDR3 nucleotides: TGTGCCAGTAGTCGGGGACAGGGCCGGGAGACCCAGTACTTC.